The 3 T cell receptor beta chains in this list originate from one sample, sequenced in a study of control samples from healthy donors and cancer patients. Sequencing was performed with immunoSEQ multiplex PCR; in TCRdb, only in-frame clones are kept and a portion is missing. The table includes around 30,000 clones, roughly 94% detected once. The specimen sequenced was blood. The receptor set was obtained from a man aged 55 to 69 in good health.

This chain uses TRBV28 with TRBJ2-6, with D perhaps given as TRBD1 or TRBD2 (6 bases each). The CDR3 contains 18 residues. V was clipped by 7 bases and J by 1 base, with 20 bases between them. Germline loops: CDR1 MDHEN, CDR2 SYDVKM. The chain's CDR3 is CASKRGGQRASGANVLTF. In nucleotides, the CDR3 is TGTGCCAGCAAGAGGGGAGGACAGAGAGCGTCTGGGGCCAACGTCCTGACTTTC.

V usage is TRBV2 and J usage is TRBJ2-7; possibly TRBD1 for D (6 bases). The ends were cut back, 0 bases at V and 7 bases at J, with 16 bases in the middle. The CDR3 consists of 15 residues. CDR1 is SNHLY, CDR2 FYNNEI, per germline. CDR3 protein: CASSEALGGRKEQYF. The CDR3 coding sequence is TGTGCCAGCAGTGAAGCGCTAGGGGGACGAAAGGAGCAGTACTTC.

The V gene is TRBV6-5, the J gene TRBJ1-4; 9 bases map to TRBD1. Germline CDR1 reads MNHEY; CDR2 reads SVGAGI. Losses at the gene ends were 7 bases for V and 8 bases for J; bases not matched to a gene: 11. The CDR3 sequence is 15 residues long. This chain's CDR3 is CASKGGRTGEEKLFF. In nucleotides, the CDR3 is TGTGCCAGCAAAGGGGGCCGGACAGGGGAGGAAAAACTGTTTTTT.